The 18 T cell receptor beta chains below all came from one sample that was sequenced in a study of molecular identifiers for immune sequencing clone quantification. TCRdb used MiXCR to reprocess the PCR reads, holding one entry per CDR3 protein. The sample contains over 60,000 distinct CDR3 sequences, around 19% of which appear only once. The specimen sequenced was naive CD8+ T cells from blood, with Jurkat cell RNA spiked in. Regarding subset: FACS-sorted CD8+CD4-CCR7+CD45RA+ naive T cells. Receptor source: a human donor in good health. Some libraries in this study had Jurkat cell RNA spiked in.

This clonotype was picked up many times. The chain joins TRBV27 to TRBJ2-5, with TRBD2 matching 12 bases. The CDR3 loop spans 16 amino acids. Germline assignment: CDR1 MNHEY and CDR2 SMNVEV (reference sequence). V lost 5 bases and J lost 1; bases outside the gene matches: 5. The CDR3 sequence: CASSLGLAGSQETQYF. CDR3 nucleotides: TGTGCCAGCAGTCTCGGACTAGCGGGAAGCCAAGAGACCCAGTACTTC.

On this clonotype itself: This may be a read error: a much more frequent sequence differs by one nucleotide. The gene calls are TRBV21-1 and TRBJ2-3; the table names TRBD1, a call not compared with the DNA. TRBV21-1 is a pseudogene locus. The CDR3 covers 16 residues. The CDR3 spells CASSRARDRVSDTQYF. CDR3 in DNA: TGTGCCAGCAGCAGAGCCCGGGACAGAGTATCAGATACGCAGTATTTT.

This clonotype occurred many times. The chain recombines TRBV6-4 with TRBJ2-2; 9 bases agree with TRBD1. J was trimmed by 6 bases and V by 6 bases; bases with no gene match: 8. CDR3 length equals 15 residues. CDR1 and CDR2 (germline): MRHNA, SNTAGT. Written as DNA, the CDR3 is TGTGCCAGCAGCCCGGGACAGGGTTCATCCGGGGAGCTGTTTTTT. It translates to CASSPGQGSSGELFF.

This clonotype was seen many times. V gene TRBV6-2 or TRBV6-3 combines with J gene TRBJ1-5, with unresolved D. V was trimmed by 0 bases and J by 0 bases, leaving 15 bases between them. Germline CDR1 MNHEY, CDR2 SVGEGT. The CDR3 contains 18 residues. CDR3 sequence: CASSYSGTGRYSNQPQHF. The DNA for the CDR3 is TGTGCCAGCAGTTACTCGGGAACCGGAAGGTATAGCAATCAGCCCCAGCATTTT.

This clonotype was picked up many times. CDR3 nucleotides: TGTGCCAGCAGTTATTTGGCTAACTATGGCTACACCTTC. It encodes CASSYLANYGYTF. V gene TRBV6-6 combines with J gene TRBJ1-2, with D unclear. The CDR3 is 13 amino acids. CDR1 is MNHNY, CDR2 SVGAGI, per germline (reference sequence). V lost 3 bases, J lost 0 bases, and 5 bases lay in between.

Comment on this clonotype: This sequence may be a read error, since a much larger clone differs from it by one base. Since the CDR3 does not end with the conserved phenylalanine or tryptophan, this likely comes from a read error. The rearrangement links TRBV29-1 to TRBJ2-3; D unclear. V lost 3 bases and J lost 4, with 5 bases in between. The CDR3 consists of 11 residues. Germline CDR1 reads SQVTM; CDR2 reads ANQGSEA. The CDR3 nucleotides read TGCAGCGTTGATCTCTCAGATACGCAGTATTCT. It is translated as CSVDLSDTQYS.

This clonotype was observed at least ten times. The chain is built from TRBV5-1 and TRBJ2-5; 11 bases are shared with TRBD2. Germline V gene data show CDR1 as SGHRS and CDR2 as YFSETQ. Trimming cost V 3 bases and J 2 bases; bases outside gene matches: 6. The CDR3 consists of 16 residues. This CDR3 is CASSSGLAGLQETQYF. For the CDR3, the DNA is TGCGCCAGCAGCTCAGGACTAGCGGGCCTTCAAGAGACCCAGTACTTC. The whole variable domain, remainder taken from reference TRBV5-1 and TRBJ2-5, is KAGVTQTPRYLIKTRGQQVTLSCSPISGHRSVSWYQQTPGQGLQFLFEYFSETQRNKGNFPGRFSGRQFSNSRSEMNVSTLELGDSALYLCASSSGLAGLQETQYFGPGTRLLVL.

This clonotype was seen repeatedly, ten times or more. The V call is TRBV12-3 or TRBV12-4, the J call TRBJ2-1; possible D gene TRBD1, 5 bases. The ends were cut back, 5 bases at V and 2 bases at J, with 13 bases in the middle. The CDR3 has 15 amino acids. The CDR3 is CASSPRGRPYNEQFF. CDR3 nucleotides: TGTGCCAGCAGTCCAAGGGGCAGGCCCTACAATGAGCAGTTCTTC.

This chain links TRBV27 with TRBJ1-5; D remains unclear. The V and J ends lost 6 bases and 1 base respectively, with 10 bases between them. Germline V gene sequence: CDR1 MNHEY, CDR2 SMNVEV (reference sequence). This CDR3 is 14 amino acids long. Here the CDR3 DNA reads TGTGCCAGCAGCTCTCTTGCGAGCAATCAGCCCCAGCATTTT. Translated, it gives CASSSLASNQPQHF.

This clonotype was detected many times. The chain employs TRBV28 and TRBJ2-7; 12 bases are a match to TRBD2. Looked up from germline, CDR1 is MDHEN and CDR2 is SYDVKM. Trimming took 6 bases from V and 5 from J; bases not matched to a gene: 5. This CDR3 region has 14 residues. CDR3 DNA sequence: TGTGCCAGCAGCCCTAGCGGGAGGGAAAACGAGCAGTACTTC. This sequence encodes CASSPSGRENEQYF.

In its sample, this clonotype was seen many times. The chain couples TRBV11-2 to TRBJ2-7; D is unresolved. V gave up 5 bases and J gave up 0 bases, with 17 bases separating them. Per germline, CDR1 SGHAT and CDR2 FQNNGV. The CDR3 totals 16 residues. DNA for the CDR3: TGTGCCAGCAGCCCGAACCGTGGCCCCCTCTCCTACGAGCAGTACTTC. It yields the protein CASSPNRGPLSYEQYF.

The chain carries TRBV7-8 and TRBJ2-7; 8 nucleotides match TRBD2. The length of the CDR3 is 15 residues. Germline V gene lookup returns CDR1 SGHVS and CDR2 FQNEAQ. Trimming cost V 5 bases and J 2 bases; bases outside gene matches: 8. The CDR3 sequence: CASSQLERGTYEQYF. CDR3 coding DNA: TGTGCCAGCAGCCAGCTGGAGCGGGGGACCTACGAGCAGTACTTC.

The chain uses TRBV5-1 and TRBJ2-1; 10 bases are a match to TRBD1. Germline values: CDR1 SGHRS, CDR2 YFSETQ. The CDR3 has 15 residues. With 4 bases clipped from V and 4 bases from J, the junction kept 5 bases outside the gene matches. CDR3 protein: CASSEGTGVYNEQFF. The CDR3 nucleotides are TGCGCCAGCAGCGAAGGGACAGGGGTGTACAATGAGCAGTTCTTC.

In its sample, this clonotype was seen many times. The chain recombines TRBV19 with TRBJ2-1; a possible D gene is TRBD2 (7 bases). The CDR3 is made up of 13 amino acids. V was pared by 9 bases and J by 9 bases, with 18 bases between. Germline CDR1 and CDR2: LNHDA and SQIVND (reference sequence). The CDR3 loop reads CASQGSGEVEQFF. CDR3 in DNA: TGTGCCAGCCAGGGGAGCGGGGAGGTTGAGCAGTTCTTC. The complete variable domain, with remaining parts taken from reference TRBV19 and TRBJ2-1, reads DGGITQSPKYLFRKEGQNVTLSCEQNLNHDAMYWYRQDPGQGLRLIYYSQIVNDFQKGDIAEGYSVSREKKESFPLTVTSAQKNPTAFYLCASQGSGEVEQFFGPGTRLTVL.

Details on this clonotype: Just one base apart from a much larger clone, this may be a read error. In DNA, the CDR3 is TGCGCCAGCAGCGGGGGGGATTCTGAAGCTTTCTTT. Its protein product is CASSGGDSEAFF. The chain is built from TRBV5-1 and TRBJ1-1, with D perhaps TRBD1 (5 bases). V lost 4 bases and J lost 6, with 10 bases in between. Germline CDR1 reads SGHRS; CDR2 reads YFSETQ. The CDR3 is made up of 12 amino acids.

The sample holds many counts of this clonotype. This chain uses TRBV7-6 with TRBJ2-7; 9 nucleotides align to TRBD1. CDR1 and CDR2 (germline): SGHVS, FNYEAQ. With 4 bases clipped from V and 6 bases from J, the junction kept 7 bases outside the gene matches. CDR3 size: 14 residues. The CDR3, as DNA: TGTGCCAGCAGCTCCGGACAGGGGTTCTCCGAGCAGTACTTC. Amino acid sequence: CASSSGQGFSEQYF.

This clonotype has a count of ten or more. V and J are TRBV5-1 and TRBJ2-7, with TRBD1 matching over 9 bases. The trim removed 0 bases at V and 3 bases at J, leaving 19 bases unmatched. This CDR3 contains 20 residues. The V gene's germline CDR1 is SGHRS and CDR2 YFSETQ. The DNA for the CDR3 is TGCGCCAGCAGCTTGGATTCTTTAGGGCCCCCGGGACAGGGTGTCTACGAGCAGTACTTC. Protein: CASSLDSLGPPGQGVYEQYF. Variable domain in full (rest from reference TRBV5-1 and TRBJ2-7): KAGVTQTPRYLIKTRGQQVTLSCSPISGHRSVSWYQQTPGQGLQFLFEYFSETQRNKGNFPGRFSGRQFSNSRSEMNVSTLELGDSALYLCASSLDSLGPPGQGVYEQYFGPGTRLTVT.

The CDR3 sequence: CASSSNAGANYGYTF. CDR3 nucleotide sequence: TGTGCCAGCAGTTCTAACGCGGGGGCTAACTATGGCTACACCTTC. The V and J genes are TRBV2 and TRBJ1-2; a weak D match, TRBD1 (5 bases). The CDR3 totals 15 residues. Germline V lookup: CDR1 SNHLY, CDR2 FYNNEI. V lost 5 bases and J 0 bases, leaving 13 bases between the germline ends.